What follows describes a single TCR beta chain. The target antigen is unknown. The treatment denotes: oral pan-JAK inhibitor, 5-10 mg twice daily. The data originate from a study of CD8+ T cells in alopecia areata. Study outcomes and limitations: Treatment with tofacitinib significantly lowered scalp clonality and reduced expanded CD8+ clones among the top 100.

V lost 1 base and J lost 4, with 11 bases in between. In germline, CDR1 is SGHRS, CDR2 YFSETQ. CDR3 length: 14 residues. Reverse transcribed after extraction, RNA yielded cDNA as the sequencing template. Assay used: immunoSEQ multiplex PCR; TCRdb lists only in-frame clones, some missing. This table has 150,000 to 200,000 clones, about 55% appearing once. The clonotype comes from a human donor with alopecia areata. Sequencing was performed on CD8+ T cells sorted from blood, taken at week 24, from a patient treated with tofacitinib. This rearrangement joins TRBV5-1 to TRBJ2-5; a possible D gene is TRBD2 (6 bases). CDR3 sequence (DNA): TGCGCCAGCAGCTTGCCCCAGGAGGGAGAGACCCAGTACTTC. This codes for CASSLPQEGETQYF.